A single sample gave rise to the 6 T cell receptor beta chains below, sequenced in a study of cytomegalovirus exposure and HLA in healthy donors (dated 2017 in TCRdb). Receptor amplification or capture employed the immunoSEQ multiplex PCR assay. A mixture of 60 forward primers for TCR Vbeta segments and 13 reverse primers for TCR Jbeta segments was used in the multiplex PCR. TCRdb holds this immuneACCESS table with in-frame rearrangements only. Some clones are missing; in checked studies, unresolved V genes explain under half, and the rest has no known cause. The sample data list about 150,000 clones, and roughly 85% of these were observed just once. Roughly 0.69% of the sample is taken by the ten largest. Sample: PBMCs. Receptor source: a male donor in good health and CMV-seronegative.

CDR3 residues: CASSPRQGRGNDEQYF. The CDR3 bases are TGTGCCAGCAGCCCCCGGCAGGGACGCGGGAATGACGAGCAGTACTTC. The V and J genes are TRBV5-4 and TRBJ2-7, with D maybe TRBD2 (6 bases). Germline V lookup: CDR1 SGHNT, CDR2 YYREEE (reference sequence). V was cut by 4 bases and J by 5 bases, with 22 bases left in between. This CDR3 is 16 amino acids long. The entire variable domain, with the rest obtained from reference TRBV5-4 and TRBJ2-7, is as follows: ETGVTQSPTHLIKTRGQQVTLRCSSQSGHNTVSWYQQALGQGPQFIFQYYREEENGRGNFPPRFSGLQFPNYSSELNVNALELDDSALYLCASSPRQGRGNDEQYFGPGTRLTVT.

With respect to this clone: The germline gene is not matched at one end of the junction; a read error may be the cause. The rearrangement uses TRBV7-9 and TRBJ2-7, with 8 bases fitting TRBD1. This CDR3 has 14 residues. Germline V gene sequence: CDR1 SEHNR, CDR2 FQNEAQ (reference sequence). The CDR3 DNA sequence: TGTTCCAGCAGCCTCCCGGGACAGGTCTACGAGCAGTACTTC. Protein: CSSSLPGQVYEQYF.

In this sample, this clone turned up a few times. The chain combines TRBV9 with TRBJ1-3, with 8 bases fitting TRBD1. Germline CDR1 reads SGDLS; CDR2 reads YYNGEE. After removal of 4 bases from V and 0 bases from J, the junction contained 6 bases not matched to a gene. This CDR3 has 16 amino acids. The CDR3 is CASSPGDRTSGNTIYF. The CDR3 coding sequence is TGTGCCAGCAGCCCTGGGGACAGGACCTCTGGAAACACCATATATTTT.

This chain uses TRBV5-4 with TRBJ1-2; D unclear. The CDR3 length is 13 residues. CDR1 and CDR2 (germline): SGHNT, YYREEE (reference sequence). Trimming left V 1 base short and J 7 bases short, with 11 bases between. The CDR3 nucleotides read TGTGCCAGCAGCTTGTCGGGGAGGATTGGCTACACCTTC. Translating gives CASSLSGRIGYTF.

The CDR3 nucleotides read TGTGCCAGCAGCACCGGGACCGGGACTGAACTCTACGAGCAGTACTTC. This codes for CASSTGTGTELYEQYF. This sequence joins TRBV13 and TRBJ2-7, with D perhaps TRBD2 (6 bases). V shed 5 bases and J shed 3 bases, with 20 bases lying between them. From germline, CDR1 is PRHDT and CDR2 FYEKMQ (reference sequence). The CDR3 runs 16 residues.

V and J are TRBV30 and TRBJ1-1, with a weak D call TRBD1 (5 bases). The V gene's germline CDR1 is GTSNPN and CDR2 SVGIG (reference sequence). There are 13 residues in the CDR3. Trimming pared 3 bases from V and 4 bases from J, leaving 12 bases between. CDR3 nucleotide sequence: TGTGCCTGGAGGGACATCTCGAGCACTGAAGCTTTCTTT. Its protein product is CAWRDISSTEAFF.